This is a list of T cell receptor beta chains from one sample in a study of blood T cell repertoires in COVID-19. The table came from immunoSEQ multiplex PCR; TCRdb's copy has only in-frame clones and leaves some out. The repertoire holds over 200,000 clones, with approximately 84% as singletons. The sequencing input was peripheral blood. The receptors come from a woman aged 25 to 39 who had recovered from COVID-19. Both conserved end residues are part of each CDR3. D genes are given only for firm matches. Clone size is not always given. Where it is, it says once, few, many or a class for expanded clones.

.	once	TRBV2	TRBJ2-7	13	CASSEAVYYEQYF	TGTGCCAGCAGTGAGGCAGTTTACTACGAGCAGTACTTC
.	.	TRBV10-3	TRBJ2-7	12	CATAGGAYEQYF	TGTGCCACCGCTGGGGGGGCTTACGAGCAGTACTTC
TRBD1	.	TRBV7-9	TRBJ1-4	17	CASSPLGQGITNEKLFF	TGTGCCAGCAGCCCTCTCGGACAGGGTATAACTAATGAAAAACTGTTTTTT
.	.	TRBV4-2	TRBJ2-7	15	CASSQDPGHGYEQYF	TGTGCCAGCAGCCAAGATCCAGGGCACGGATACGAGCAGTACTTC
.	.	TRBV7-9	TRBJ1-2	13	CASNRRSLDGYTF	TGTGCCAGCAATAGGCGGTCCCTCGATGGCTACACCTTC
.	.	TRBV6-1	TRBJ1-5	13	CASHFQINQPQHF	TGTGCCAGCCATTTTCAGATAAATCAGCCCCAGCATTTT
.	.	TRBV12-3/TRBV12-4	TRBJ1-2	13	CASSLSPPTYYTF	TGTGCCAGCAGTTTATCCCCTCCTACTTACTACACCTTC
.	once	TRBV29-1	TRBJ1-1	15	CSVEGGRAGGTEAFF	TGCAGCGTTGAAGGGGGGCGCGCGGGCGGCACTGAAGCTTTCTTT
.	.	TRBV29-1	TRBJ1-2	14	CSVGHRVRDYGYTF	TGCAGCGTTGGACACAGGGTTAGGGACTATGGCTACACCTTC
.	.	TRBV6-7	TRBJ2-5	17	CASSYPYPLGLEETQYF	TGTGCCAGCAGTTACCCTTACCCCCTGGGCCTCGAGGAGACCCAGTACTTC
TRBD1	few	TRBV6-1	TRBJ1-2	15	CASSETTTGGRGYTF	TGTGCCAGCAGTGAAACCACGACAGGGGGCCGGGGCTACACCTTC
.	.	TRBV24-1	TRBJ2-1	15	CATSTSRAGNNEQFF	TGTGCCACCAGTACCTCTAGGGCAGGGAACAATGAGCAGTTCTTC
TRBD1	once	TRBV6-1	TRBJ1-2	15	CASSERGTGNYGYTF	TGTGCCAGCAGTGAACGTGGGACAGGGAACTATGGCTACACCTTC
TRBD2	.	TRBV6-5	TRBJ2-3	14	CATKSGVGTDTQYF	TGTGCCACCAAAAGCGGGGTGGGCACAGATACGCAGTATTTT
.	.	TRBV5-6	TRBJ1-1	15	CASSSWGRANTEAFF	TGTGCCAGCAGCTCGTGGGGCAGAGCCAACACTGAAGCTTTCTTT
.	.	TRBV7-2	TRBJ2-5	13	CASSLRAAETQYF	TGTGCCAGCAGCTTAAGAGCGGCGGAGACCCAGTACTTC
.	few	TRBV2	TRBJ1-6	13	CASSDRVDSPLHF	TGTGCCAGCAGTGACAGGGTGGATTCACCCCTCCACTTT
TRBD1	.	TRBV19	TRBJ1-6	17	CASTNSITGQGVKPLHF	TGTGCCAGTACCAATTCTATTACGGGACAGGGGGTAAAACCCCTCCACTTT
TRBD1	.	TRBV4-1	TRBJ1-2	15	CASRQVEGGQGGYTF	TGCGCCAGCAGGCAAGTAGAAGGGGGCCAGGGTGGCTACACCTTC
.	.	TRBV6-1	TRBJ2-7	14	CASSEFLQSYEQYF	TGTGCCAGCAGTGAATTTTTACAGTCCTACGAGCAGTACTTC
TRBD2	.	TRBV5-8	TRBJ2-5	14	CASSLMRGSETQYF	TGTGCCAGCAGCTTGATGCGGGGGTCGGAGACCCAGTACTTC
.	once	TRBV6-5	TRBJ2-7	15	CASSYSSRGLGEQYF	TGTGCCAGCAGTTACTCGTCCCGGGGACTGGGTGAGCAGTACTTC
.	.	TRBV27	TRBJ2-7	14	CASSWQVNSYEQYF	TGTGCCAGCAGCTGGCAGGTGAACTCCTACGAGCAGTACTTC
TRBD2	.	TRBV7-2	TRBJ2-1	15	CASSPNGGGYNEQFF	TGTGCCAGCAGCCCGAACGGCGGGGGATACAATGAGCAGTTCTTC
.	few	TRBV4-2	TRBJ1-3	13	CASSTRLGNTIYF	TGTGCCAGCAGCACGAGGTTAGGAAACACCATATATTTT
TRBD2	.	TRBV5-4	TRBJ2-5	19	CASRAWGAGHSSHQETQYF	TGTGCCAGCAGGGCGTGGGGAGCGGGGCACTCGAGCCACCAAGAGACCCAGTACTTC
.	.	TRBV18	TRBJ2-7	15	CASSPSTGNSYEQYF	TGTGCCAGCTCACCCTCGACAGGAAACTCCTACGAGCAGTACTTC
.	.	TRBV11-1	TRBJ2-7	12	CASSFQGSEQYF	TGTGCCAGCAGCTTTCAGGGTTCCGAGCAGTACTTC
.	.	TRBV6-6	TRBJ1-4	11	CASAMSEKLFF	TGTGCCAGCGCCATGAGTGAAAAACTGTTTTTT
.	.	TRBV6-2/TRBV6-3	TRBJ1-1	13	CASSLGQNTEAFF	TGTGCCAGTAGTCTGGGGCAGAACACTGAAGCTTTCTTT
.	.	TRBV9	TRBJ2-7	15	CASSVGRDSSYEQYF	TGTGCCAGCAGCGTGGGCCGCGACAGCTCCTACGAGCAGTACTTC
.	many	TRBV15	TRBJ2-1	13	CATSSGRYNEQFF	TGTGCCACCAGCAGTGGCAGGTACAATGAGCAGTTCTTC
.	.	TRBV5-6	TRBJ1-1	16	CASRAHWTVMNTEAFF	TGTGCCAGCAGGGCGCATTGGACAGTGATGAACACTGAAGCTTTCTTT
TRBD2	.	TRBV5-4	TRBJ2-5	15	CASSLRTSGVETQYF	TGTGCCAGCAGCTTACGGACTAGCGGGGTGGAGACCCAGTACTTC
.	.	TRBV2	TRBJ1-4	14	CASSDREGTEKLFF	TGTGCCAGCAGTGATCGGGAGGGGACTGAAAAACTGTTTTTT
.	.	TRBV7-9	TRBJ2-3	14	CASSLQGSTDTQYF	TGTGCCAGCAGCTTACAGGGTAGCACAGATACGCAGTATTTT
.	.	TRBV23-1	TRBJ2-5	14	CASSRQGREETQYF	TGCGCCAGCAGTCGGCAGGGGCGGGAAGAGACCCAGTACTTC
.	.	TRBV7-2	TRBJ1-2	11	CAIEELYGYTF	TGTGCCATCGAGGAACTCTATGGCTACACCTTC
TRBD1	few	TRBV12-3/TRBV12-4	TRBJ1-1	13	CASIRTGGTEAFF	TGTGCCAGCATAAGGACAGGGGGCACTGAAGCTTTCTTT